A selection of T cell receptor beta chains follows, all from one sample in a study of control samples from healthy donors and cancer patients. TCRdb's table, derived via immunoSEQ multiplex PCR, lists solely in-frame clones and lacks some. The data contain roughly 120,000 clones, 85% to 95% of them seen just once; the ten biggest clones take up about 4%. Sample: blood. These receptors were obtained from a young man in good health. Both conserved end residues are part of each CDR3. Each record gives: clone size, J gene, V gene, D gene, CDR3 protein, CDR3 DNA. A D gene is named only where the DNA matches it firmly. Clone size appears in some rows only: once, few, many, or a class for an expanded clone.

-	TRBJ1-6	TRBV3-1/TRBV3-2	-	CASSQRISSLHF	TGTGCCAGCAGCCAACGAATTTCATCCCTCCACTTT
-	TRBJ2-1	TRBV4-1	-	CASSQDRMRGLYNEQFF	TGCGCCAGCAGCCAAGATAGGATGAGGGGACTCTACAATGAGCAGTTCTTC
-	TRBJ2-2	TRBV7-9	TRBD1	CASSLAGQGYWTGELFF	TGTGCCAGCAGCTTGGCTGGACAGGGGTATTGGACCGGGGAGCTGTTTTTT
-	TRBJ2-7	TRBV3-1/TRBV3-2	-	CASSHNRYYEQYF	TGTGCCAGCAGCCATAACCGGTACTACGAGCAGTACTTC
-	TRBJ1-4	TRBV19	-	CASSDGLTNEKLFF	TGTGCCAGTAGTGACGGTTTAACTAATGAAAAACTGTTTTTT
-	TRBJ1-1	TRBV9	-	CASSVARDTEAFF	TGTGCCAGCAGCGTAGCAAGGGACACTGAAGCTTTCTTT
-	TRBJ2-6	TRBV24-1	-	CATSDLGSNSGANVLTF	TGTGCCACCAGTGATTTGGGAAGTAACTCTGGGGCCAACGTCCTGACTTTC
-	TRBJ1-2	TRBV28	-	CASSRGPYGYTF	TGTGCCAGCAGCCGGGGGCCCTATGGCTACACCTTC
-	TRBJ2-7	TRBV28	-	CASSLAWRGREQYF	TGTGCCAGCAGTTTGGCCTGGCGGGGCCGGGAGCAGTACTTC
-	TRBJ2-7	TRBV7-2	TRBD2	CASSLPVAGGTYEQYF	TGTGCCAGCAGCTTACCCGTAGCGGGGGGGACTTACGAGCAGTACTTC
-	TRBJ1-6	TRBV2	-	CASSVSQVNSPLHF	TGTGCCAGCAGTGTTAGTCAGGTTAATTCACCCCTCCACTTT
-	TRBJ2-7	TRBV18	TRBD1	CASSPRQPGQAPLSYEQYF	TGTGCCAGCTCACCACGCCAGCCGGGACAGGCGCCCCTCTCCTACGAGCAGTACTTC
-	TRBJ2-7	TRBV5-3	TRBD1	CARSLDRHNSYEQYF	TGTGCCAGAAGCCTGGACAGGCACAACTCCTACGAGCAGTACTTC
few	TRBJ2-7	TRBV5-1	-	CASSLGSTDEQYF	TGCGCCAGCAGCTTGGGATCGACCGACGAGCAGTACTTC
-	TRBJ1-1	TRBV5-1	-	CASSLGHTNSEAFF	TGCGCCAGCAGCTTGGGACACACTAACTCAGAAGCTTTCTTT
once	TRBJ1-2	TRBV28	-	CASTLTRGRIYGYTF	TGTGCCAGCACCCTGACCCGGGGCCGAATCTATGGCTACACCTTC
-	TRBJ2-3	TRBV7-9	-	CASSPQGGRGPDTQYF	TGTGCCAGCAGCCCCCAGGGGGGGAGAGGCCCAGATACGCAGTATTTT
-	TRBJ2-1	TRBV5-1	TRBD2	CASSLSGGGSNEQFF	TGCGCCAGCAGCTTGTCCGGCGGGGGGAGCAATGAGCAGTTCTTC
-	TRBJ1-1	TRBV2	-	CASSEQGNTEAFF	TGTGCCAGCAGTGAACAGGGGAACACTGAAGCTTTCTTT
-	TRBJ1-2	TRBV5-4	TRBD1	CASSLEGAGYGYTF	TGTGCCAGCAGCTTGGAGGGGGCTGGCTATGGCTACACCTTC
-	TRBJ1-4	TRBV6-2/TRBV6-3	TRBD1	CASSNPGGATNEKLFF	TGTGCCAGCAGCAACCCAGGGGGTGCAACTAATGAAAAACTGTTTTTT
-	TRBJ2-3	TRBV5-5	-	CASSLAPHLGTDTQYF	TGTGCCAGCAGCTTGGCGCCACACTTAGGCACAGATACGCAGTATTTT
-	TRBJ2-2	TRBV6-2/TRBV6-3	TRBD1	CASSRTGTGATGELFF	TGTGCCAGCAGCAGAACCGGGACAGGGGCCACCGGGGAGCTGTTTTTT
-	TRBJ2-3	TRBV6-5	TRBD1	CASTDREADTQYF	TGTGCCAGCACCGACAGGGAAGCTGATACGCAGTATTTT
-	TRBJ2-7	TRBV4-3	TRBD1	CASSRDRGTYEQYF	TGCGCCAGCAGCCGGGACAGGGGCACCTACGAGCAGTACTTC
-	TRBJ1-5	TRBV28	-	CASSIRVGGGNQPQHF	TGTGCCAGCAGTATAAGGGTAGGGGGGGGCAATCAGCCCCAGCATTTT
-	TRBJ2-1	TRBV28	TRBD2	CASSSRTSGIHNEQFF	TGTGCCAGCAGTTCTCGGACTAGCGGGATTCACAATGAGCAGTTCTTC
-	TRBJ1-2	TRBV5-1	-	CASSLSWEYGYTF	TGCGCCAGCAGCTTGTCGTGGGAGTATGGCTACACCTTC
-	TRBJ1-5	TRBV28	-	CASSFDGTHNQPQHF	TGTGCCAGCAGTTTCGACGGGACGCACAATCAGCCCCAGCATTTT
-	TRBJ1-4	TRBV21-1	-	CASWRGAQATNEKLFF	TGTGCCAGCTGGAGAGGGGCGCAGGCAACTAATGAAAAACTGTTTTTT
once	TRBJ2-2	TRBV11-3	-	CASSLDASGELFF	TGTGCCAGCAGCTTAGATGCCTCCGGGGAGCTGTTTTTT
-	TRBJ1-2	TRBV6-2/TRBV6-3	-	CASSSGQMIRNYGYTF	TGTGCCAGCAGCTCAGGACAGATGATTCGTAACTATGGCTACACCTTC
once	TRBJ1-2	TRBV14	TRBD1	CASSRGPGQRQNYGYTF	TGTGCCAGCAGTCGCGGACCGGGACAGCGCCAAAACTATGGCTACACCTTC
-	TRBJ1-5	TRBV7-2	-	CASSLGQFNQPQHF	TGTGCCAGCAGCTTAGGGCAGTTCAATCAGCCCCAGCATTTT
-	TRBJ2-3	TRBV4-1	TRBD1	CASSQVSGGRGQQDTQYF	TGCGCCAGCAGCCAAGTCTCTGGGGGCAGGGGGCAGCAAGATACGCAGTATTTT
-	TRBJ2-7	TRBV5-5	-	CASSGAYEQYF	TGTGCCAGCAGCGGCGCCTACGAGCAGTACTTC
-	TRBJ1-1	TRBV28	TRBD1	CASRTGAPENTEAFF	TGTGCCAGCAGAACAGGGGCTCCAGAGAACACTGAAGCTTTCTTT
-	TRBJ1-1	TRBV6-5	TRBD1	CASSYSGGQVNTEAFF	TGTGCCAGCAGTTACTCGGGAGGACAGGTGAACACTGAAGCTTTCTTT
-	TRBJ2-1	TRBV24-1	-	CATSQSYNEQFF	TGTGCCACCTCCCAGAGTTACAATGAGCAGTTCTTC
-	TRBJ1-4	TRBV29-1	-	CSVATNEKLFF	TGCAGCGTTGCAACTAATGAAAAACTGTTTTTT
-	TRBJ1-1	TRBV28	TRBD1	CASDQGVEAFF	TGTGCCAGCGACCAGGGGGTTGAAGCTTTCTTT
-	TRBJ2-3	TRBV9	-	CASNGGGASTDTQYF	TGTGCCAGCAACGGTGGGGGGGCGAGCACAGATACGCAGTATTTT
-	TRBJ2-3	TRBV4-3	-	CASSQILGGGTDTQYF	TGCGCCAGCAGCCAAATACTAGGTGGGGGCACAGATACGCAGTATTTT